The clone carrying this T cell receptor beta chain was observed a handful of times. Germline lookup yields CDR1 SGHDN and CDR2 FVKESK. The CDR3 spans 17 residues. V lost 3 bases and J 1 base, leaving 18 bases between the germline ends. The data belong to a study of molecular identifiers for immune sequencing clone quantification. The use of previously described methods and listed TCR primers produced the bulk TCR libraries. From the PCR reads, TCRdb called clonotypes with MiXCR, one entry per CDR3 protein. Of approximately 680,000 distinct CDR3 sequences listed, 25% are singletons. The V and J genes are TRBV14 and TRBJ1-2; the D gene is possibly TRBD1 (5 bases). This receptor was taken from a human donor in good health. Some libraries in this study had Jurkat cell RNA spiked in. Sample: naive CD8+ T cells from blood, with Jurkat cell RNA spiked in. Subset in this sample: FACS-sorted CD8+CD4-CCR7+CD45RA+ naive T cells. The CDR3 loop is CASSQGPGRTLNYGYTF. The CDR3, as DNA: TGTGCCAGCAGCCAGGGGCCGGGCAGGACTCTTAACTATGGCTACACCTTC.